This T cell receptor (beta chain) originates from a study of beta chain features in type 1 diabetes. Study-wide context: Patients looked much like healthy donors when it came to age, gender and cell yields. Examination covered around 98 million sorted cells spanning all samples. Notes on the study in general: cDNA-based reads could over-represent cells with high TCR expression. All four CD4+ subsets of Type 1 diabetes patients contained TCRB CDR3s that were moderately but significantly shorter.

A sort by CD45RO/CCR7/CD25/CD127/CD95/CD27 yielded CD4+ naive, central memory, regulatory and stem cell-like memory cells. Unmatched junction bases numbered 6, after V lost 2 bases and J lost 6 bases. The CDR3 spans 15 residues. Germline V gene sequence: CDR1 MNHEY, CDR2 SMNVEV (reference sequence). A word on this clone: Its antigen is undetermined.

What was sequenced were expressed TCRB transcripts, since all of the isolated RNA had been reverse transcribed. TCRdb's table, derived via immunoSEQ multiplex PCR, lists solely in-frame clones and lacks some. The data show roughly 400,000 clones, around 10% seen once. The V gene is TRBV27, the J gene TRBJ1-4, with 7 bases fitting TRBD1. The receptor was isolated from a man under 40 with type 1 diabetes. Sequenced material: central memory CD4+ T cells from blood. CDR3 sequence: CASSLRQGGYEKLFF. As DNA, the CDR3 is TGTGCCAGCAGTTTAAGACAGGGCGGGTATGAAAAACTGTTTTTT.